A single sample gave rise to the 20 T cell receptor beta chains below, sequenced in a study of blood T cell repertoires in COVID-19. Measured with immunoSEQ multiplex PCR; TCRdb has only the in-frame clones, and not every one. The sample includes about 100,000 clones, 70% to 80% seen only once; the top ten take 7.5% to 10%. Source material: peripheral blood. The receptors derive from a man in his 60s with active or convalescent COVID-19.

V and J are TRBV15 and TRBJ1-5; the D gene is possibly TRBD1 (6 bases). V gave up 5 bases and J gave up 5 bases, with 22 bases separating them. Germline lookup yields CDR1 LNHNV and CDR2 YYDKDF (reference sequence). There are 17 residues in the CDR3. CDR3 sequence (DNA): TGTGCCACCAGCCTGTCCCCGTTTGGGGGCAATTATCAGCCCCAGCATTTT. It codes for CATSLSPFGGNYQPQHF.

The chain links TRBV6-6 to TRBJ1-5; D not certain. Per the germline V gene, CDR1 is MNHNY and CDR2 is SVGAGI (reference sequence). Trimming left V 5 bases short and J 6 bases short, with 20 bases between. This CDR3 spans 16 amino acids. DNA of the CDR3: TGTGCCAGCAGTCCTACCGGGGATGGAGGCTCTCAGCCCCAGCATTTT. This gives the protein CASSPTGDGGSQPQHF.

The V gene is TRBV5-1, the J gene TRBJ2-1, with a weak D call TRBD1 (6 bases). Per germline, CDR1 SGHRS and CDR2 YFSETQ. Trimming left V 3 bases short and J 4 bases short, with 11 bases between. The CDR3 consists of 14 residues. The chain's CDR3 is CASSSDSLYNEQFF. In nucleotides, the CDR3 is TGCGCCAGCAGCTCGGACAGCCTGTACAATGAGCAGTTCTTC.

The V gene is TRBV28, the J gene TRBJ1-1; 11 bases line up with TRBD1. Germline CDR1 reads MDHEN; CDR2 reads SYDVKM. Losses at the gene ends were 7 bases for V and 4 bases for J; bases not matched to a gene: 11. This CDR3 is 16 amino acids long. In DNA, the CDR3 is TGTGCCAGCACCCCCGGGGGACAGGGGGGAAGCACTGAAGCTTTCTTT. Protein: CASTPGGQGGSTEAFF.

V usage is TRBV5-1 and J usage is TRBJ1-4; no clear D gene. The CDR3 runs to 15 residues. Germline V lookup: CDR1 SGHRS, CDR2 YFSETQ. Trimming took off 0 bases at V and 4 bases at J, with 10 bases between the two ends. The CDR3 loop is CASSLALGGNEKLFF. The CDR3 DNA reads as TGCGCCAGCAGCTTGGCCCTCGGCGGTAATGAAAAACTGTTTTTT.

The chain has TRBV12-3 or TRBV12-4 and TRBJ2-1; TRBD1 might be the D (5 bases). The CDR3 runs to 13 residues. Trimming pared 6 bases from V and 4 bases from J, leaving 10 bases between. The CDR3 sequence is CASRAQGYNEQFF. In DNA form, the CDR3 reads TGTGCCAGCAGAGCGCAGGGTTACAATGAGCAGTTCTTC.

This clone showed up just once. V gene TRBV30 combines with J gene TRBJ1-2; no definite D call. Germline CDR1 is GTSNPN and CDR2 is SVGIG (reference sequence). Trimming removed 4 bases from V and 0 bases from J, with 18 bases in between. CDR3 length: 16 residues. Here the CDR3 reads CAWTPWRVWANYGYTF. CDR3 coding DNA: TGTGCCTGGACCCCCTGGAGGGTGTGGGCTAACTATGGCTACACCTTC.

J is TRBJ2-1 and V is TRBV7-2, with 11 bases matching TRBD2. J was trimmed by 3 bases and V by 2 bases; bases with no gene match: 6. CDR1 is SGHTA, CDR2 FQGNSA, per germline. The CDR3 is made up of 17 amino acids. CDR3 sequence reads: CASSLSPLAGDYNEQFF. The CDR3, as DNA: TGTGCCAGCAGCTTAAGCCCACTAGCGGGAGACTACAATGAGCAGTTCTTC.

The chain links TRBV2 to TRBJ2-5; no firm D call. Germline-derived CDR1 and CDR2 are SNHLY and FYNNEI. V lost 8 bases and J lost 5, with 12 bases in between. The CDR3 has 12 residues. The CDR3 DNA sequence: TGTGCCAGCGCGGCCGACGTGGAGACCCAGTACTTC. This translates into CASAADVETQYF.

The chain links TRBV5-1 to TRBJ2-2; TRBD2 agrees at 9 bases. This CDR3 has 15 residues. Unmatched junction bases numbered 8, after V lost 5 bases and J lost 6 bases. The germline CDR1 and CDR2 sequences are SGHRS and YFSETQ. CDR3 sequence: CASSFSGSGAGELFF. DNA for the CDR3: TGCGCCAGCAGTTTTAGCGGGAGCGGGGCCGGGGAGCTGTTTTTT.

The CDR3 sequence is CASSLAGLKAGELFF. The CDR3, as DNA: TGTGCCAGCAGCTTGGCAGGGCTAAAGGCCGGGGAGCTGTTTTTT. The genes are TRBV5-5 and TRBJ2-2, with a possible D match to TRBD1 (5 bases). Trimming took 0 bases from V and 6 from J, leaving 12 bases between them. The CDR3 length is 15 residues. Germline lookup yields CDR1 SGHKS and CDR2 YYEKEE (reference sequence).

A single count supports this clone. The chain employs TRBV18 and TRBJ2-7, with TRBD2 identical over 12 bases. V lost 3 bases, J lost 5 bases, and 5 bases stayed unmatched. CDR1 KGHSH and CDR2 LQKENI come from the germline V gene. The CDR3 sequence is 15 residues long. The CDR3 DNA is TGTGCCAGCTCACCGCGGACTAGCGGGACTAACGAGCAGTACTTC. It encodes CASSPRTSGTNEQYF.

CDR3 DNA sequence: TGTGCCTGGAGTGGGACAGGGGGCCCAGATACGCAGTATTTT. It encodes CAWSGTGGPDTQYF. The chain joins TRBV30 to TRBJ2-3, with TRBD1 matching over 11 bases. CDR3 length equals 14 residues. CDR1 and CDR2 (germline): GTSNPN, SVGIG (reference sequence). With 1 base clipped from V and 4 bases from J, the junction kept 1 base outside the gene matches.

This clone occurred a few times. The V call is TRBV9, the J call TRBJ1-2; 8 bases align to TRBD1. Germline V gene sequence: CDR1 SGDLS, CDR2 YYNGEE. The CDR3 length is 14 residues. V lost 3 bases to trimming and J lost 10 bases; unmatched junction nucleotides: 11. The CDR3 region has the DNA TGTGCCAGCAGCGGGGGGACAGGCCTCGCAGACTACACCTTC. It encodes CASSGGTGLADYTF.

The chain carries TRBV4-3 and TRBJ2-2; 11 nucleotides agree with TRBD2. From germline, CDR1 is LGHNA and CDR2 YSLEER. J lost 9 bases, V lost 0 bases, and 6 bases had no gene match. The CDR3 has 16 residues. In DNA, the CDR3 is TGCGCCAGCAGCCAAGATTTAGCGGGAGGGCCAAGGGAGCTGTTTTTT. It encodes CASSQDLAGGPRELFF.

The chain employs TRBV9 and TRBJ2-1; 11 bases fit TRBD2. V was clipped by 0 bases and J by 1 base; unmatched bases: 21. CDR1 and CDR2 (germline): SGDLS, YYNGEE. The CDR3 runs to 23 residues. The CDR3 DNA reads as TGTGCCAGCAGCGTAGCAGGGACTAGCGGCCTCGGAGAGGTAGGGTCGTCCTACAATGAGCAGTTCTTC. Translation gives CASSVAGTSGLGEVGSSYNEQFF.

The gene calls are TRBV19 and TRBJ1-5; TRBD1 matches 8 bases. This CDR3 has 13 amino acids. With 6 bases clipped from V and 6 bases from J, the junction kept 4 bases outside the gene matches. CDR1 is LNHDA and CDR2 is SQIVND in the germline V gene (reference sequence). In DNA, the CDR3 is TGTGCCAGTAGCGACAGGGGCGGTCAGCCCCAGCATTTT. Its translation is CASSDRGGQPQHF.

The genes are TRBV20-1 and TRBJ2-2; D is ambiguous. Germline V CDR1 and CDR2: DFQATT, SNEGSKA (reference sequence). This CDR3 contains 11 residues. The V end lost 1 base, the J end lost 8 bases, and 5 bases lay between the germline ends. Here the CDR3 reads CSARGLGELFF. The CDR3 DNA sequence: TGCAGTGCTAGAGGGCTTGGGGAGCTGTTTTTT.

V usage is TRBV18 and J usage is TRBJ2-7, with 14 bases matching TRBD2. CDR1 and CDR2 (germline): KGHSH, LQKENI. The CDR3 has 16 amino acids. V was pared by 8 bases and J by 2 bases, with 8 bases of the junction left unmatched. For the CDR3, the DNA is TGTGCCAGCAGGGGACTAGCGGGAGAGAGGCCCTACGAGCAGTACGTC. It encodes CASRGLAGERPYEQYV.

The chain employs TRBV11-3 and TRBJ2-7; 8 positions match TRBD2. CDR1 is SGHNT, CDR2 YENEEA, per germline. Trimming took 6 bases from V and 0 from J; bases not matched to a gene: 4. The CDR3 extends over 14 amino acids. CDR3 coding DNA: TGTGCCAGCAGTTTCAGCGGGAGCTCCTACGAGCAGTACTTC. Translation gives CASSFSGSSYEQYF.